The rows below give T cell receptor beta chains drawn from one sample of a study of early T cells in non-severe SARS-CoV-2 infection. One entry per CDR3 protein results from TCRdb running MiXCR on the 5' RACE reads. The data show about 89,000 distinct CDR3 sequences, roughly 17% seen once. Here the sequenced sample was whole blood, taken at baseline. These receptors came from an adult who was a healthcare worker with PCR-confirmed SARS-CoV-2 infection or an uninfected control (not recorded which). Both conserved end residues are part of each CDR3. The order of the fields is V gene, D gene, J gene, clone size, CDR3 DNA, CDR3 protein. D genes are given only for firm matches. Clone sizes are given selectively: once, few, many, or a class where the clone is expanded.

>TRBV20-1|.|TRBJ2-7|many
TGCAGTGCTAGTGGAGGGGGCGTCGAGCAGTACTTC
CSASGGGVEQYF
>TRBV28|.|TRBJ2-2|many
TGTGCCAGCGTTGGCCCCACCGGGGAGCTGTTTTTT
CASVGPTGELFF
>TRBV12-3/TRBV12-4|.|TRBJ2-3|few
TGTGCCAGCAGTTTTGAGAATACGCAGTATTTT
CASSFENTQYF
>TRBV7-2|.|TRBJ2-7|many
TGTGCCAGCAGCTTCAGGGGTGGCGAGCAGTACTTC
CASSFRGGEQYF
>TRBV6-4|TRBD2|TRBJ2-3|.
TGTGCCAGCAGTGAGCGGGAGGGCCTTACTGCGACGCAGTATTTT
CASSEREGLTATQYF
>TRBV5-4|TRBD1|TRBJ2-7|.
TGTGCCAGCAGCCTGACAGGGCCCTCGGGAAGGCAGTACTTC
CASSLTGPSGRQYF
>TRBV29-1|.|TRBJ2-1|once
TGCAGCGCGAGAGACCAAAATGGGGGGAATGAGCAGTTCTTC
CSARDQNGGNEQFF
>TRBV6-1|.|TRBJ2-6|few
TGTGCCAGCAGTGTCTCGGGGGCTGGGGCCAACGTCCTGACTTTC
CASSVSGAGANVLTF
>TRBV5-5|.|TRBJ2-3|few
TGTGCCAGCAGCAGTATGGTTACCGCCGCAGATACGCAGTATTTT
CASSSMVTAADTQYF
>TRBV11-2|.|TRBJ2-4|few
TGTGCCAGCAGCTTATGGAATAACCCCATTCAGTACTTC
CASSLWNNPIQYF
>TRBV2|.|TRBJ2-7|many
TGTGCCAGCAAAAGTCTCTCCGGCTACGAGCAGTACTTC
CASKSLSGYEQYF
>TRBV12-3/TRBV12-4|.|TRBJ2-4|few
TGTGCCAGCAGTTTATCAAGCTGGGGGAATCAGTACTTC
CASSLSSWGNQYF
>TRBV7-2|TRBD1|TRBJ2-7|.
TGTGCCAGCAGCTTAAGAGTGGTGCGGGTGGGACAGGGCAATTACGAGCAGTACTTC
CASSLRVVRVGQGNYEQYF
>TRBV11-2|TRBD1|TRBJ2-5|many
TGTGCCAGCAGCCCAGCGGAGACAGGGAAAGAGACCCAGTACTTC
CASSPAETGKETQYF